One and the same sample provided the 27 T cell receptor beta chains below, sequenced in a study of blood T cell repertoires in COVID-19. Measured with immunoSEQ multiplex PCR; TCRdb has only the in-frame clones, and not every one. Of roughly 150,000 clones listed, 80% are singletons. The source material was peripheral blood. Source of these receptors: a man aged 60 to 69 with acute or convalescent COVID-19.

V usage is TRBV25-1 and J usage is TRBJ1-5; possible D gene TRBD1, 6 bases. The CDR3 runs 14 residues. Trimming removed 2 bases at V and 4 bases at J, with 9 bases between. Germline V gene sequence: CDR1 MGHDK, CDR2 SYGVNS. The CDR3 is CASSETGQNQPQHF. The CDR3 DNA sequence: TGTGCCAGCAGTGAAACAGGGCAAAATCAGCCCCAGCATTTT.

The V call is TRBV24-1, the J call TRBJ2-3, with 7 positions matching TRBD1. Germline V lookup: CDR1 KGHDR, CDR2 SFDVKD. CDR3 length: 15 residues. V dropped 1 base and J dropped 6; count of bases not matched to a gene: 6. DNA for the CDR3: TGTGCCACCAGTGATTTTCGGGACAGCTCTGATACGCAGTATTTT. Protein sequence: CATSDFRDSSDTQYF.

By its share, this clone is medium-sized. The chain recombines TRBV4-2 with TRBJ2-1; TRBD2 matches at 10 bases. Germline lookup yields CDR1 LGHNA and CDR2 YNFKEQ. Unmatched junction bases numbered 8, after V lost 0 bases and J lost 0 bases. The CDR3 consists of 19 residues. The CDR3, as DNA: TGTGCCAGCAGCCAAGAGGAACTAGCGGGATATGACTCCTACAATGAGCAGTTCTTC. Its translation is CASSQEELAGYDSYNEQFF.

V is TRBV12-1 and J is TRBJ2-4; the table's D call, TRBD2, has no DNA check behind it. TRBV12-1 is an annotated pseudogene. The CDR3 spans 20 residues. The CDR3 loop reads CASSSIRLAGGPTPKNIQYF. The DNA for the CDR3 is TGTGCCAGCAGCTCGATTAGACTAGCGGGAGGTCCCACACCCAAAAACATTCAGTACTTC.

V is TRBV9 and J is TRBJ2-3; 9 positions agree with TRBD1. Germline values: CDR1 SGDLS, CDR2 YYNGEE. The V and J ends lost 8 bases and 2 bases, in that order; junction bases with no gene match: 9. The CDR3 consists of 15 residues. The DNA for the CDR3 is TGTGCCAGTACTAGACAGGGGGTTTTCACAGATACGCAGTATTTT. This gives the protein CASTRQGVFTDTQYF.

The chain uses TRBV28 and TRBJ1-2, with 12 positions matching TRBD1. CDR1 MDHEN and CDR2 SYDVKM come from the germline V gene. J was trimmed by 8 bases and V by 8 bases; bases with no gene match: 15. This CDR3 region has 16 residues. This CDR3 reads CASSGTGGDRPWGYTF. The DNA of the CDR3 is TGTGCCAGCTCCGGGACAGGGGGCGACAGGCCCTGGGGCTACACCTTC.

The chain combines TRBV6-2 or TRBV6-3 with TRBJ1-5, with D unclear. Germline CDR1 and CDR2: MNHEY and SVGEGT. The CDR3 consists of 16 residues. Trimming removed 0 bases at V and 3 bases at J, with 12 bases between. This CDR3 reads CASSYSLSGFNQPQHF. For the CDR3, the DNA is TGTGCCAGCAGTTACTCCCTTTCCGGGTTCAATCAGCCCCAGCATTTT.

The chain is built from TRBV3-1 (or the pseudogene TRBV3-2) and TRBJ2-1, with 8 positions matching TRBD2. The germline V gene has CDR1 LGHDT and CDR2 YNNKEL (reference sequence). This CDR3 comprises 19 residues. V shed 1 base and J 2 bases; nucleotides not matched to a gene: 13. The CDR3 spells CASSQVSISGGSAYNEQFF. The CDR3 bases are TGTGCCAGCAGCCAAGTAAGTATCAGCGGGGGCTCTGCCTACAATGAGCAGTTCTTC.

The CDR3 protein is CASSPGGTSGINEQFF. As DNA, the CDR3 is TGTGCCAGCAGCCCGGGTGGGACTAGCGGAATTAATGAGCAGTTCTTC. The chain couples TRBV3-1 (or the pseudogene TRBV3-2) to TRBJ2-1; 11 bases fit TRBD2. CDR3 size: 16 residues. J lost 7 bases, V lost 4 bases, and 9 bases had no gene match. The germline V gene encodes CDR1 LGHDT and CDR2 YNNKEL (reference sequence).

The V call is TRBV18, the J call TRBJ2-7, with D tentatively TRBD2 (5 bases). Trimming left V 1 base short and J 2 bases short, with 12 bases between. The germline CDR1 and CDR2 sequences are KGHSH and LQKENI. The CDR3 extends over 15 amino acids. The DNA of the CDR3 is TGTGCCAGCTCACCACGTGCCGGGAACACCTACGAGCAGTACTTC. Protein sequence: CASSPRAGNTYEQYF.

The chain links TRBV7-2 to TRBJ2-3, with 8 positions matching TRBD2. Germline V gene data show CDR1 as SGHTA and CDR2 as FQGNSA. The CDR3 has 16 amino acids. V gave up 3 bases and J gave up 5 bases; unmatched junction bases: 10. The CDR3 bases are TGTGCCAGCAGCTTCGGGGGACTAGGAGGAAGAGATACGCAGTATTTT. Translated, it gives CASSFGGLGGRDTQYF.

CDR3 protein: CASASGRGETQYF. The CDR3 DNA reads as TGTGCCAGCGCGTCTGGCAGGGGAGAGACCCAGTACTTC. This chain joins TRBV6-6 and TRBJ2-5; D perhaps matches TRBD1 (6 bases). This CDR3 has 13 residues. Trimming took off 8 bases at V and 4 bases at J, with 14 bases between the two ends. Germline CDR1 MNHNY, CDR2 SVGAGI (reference sequence).

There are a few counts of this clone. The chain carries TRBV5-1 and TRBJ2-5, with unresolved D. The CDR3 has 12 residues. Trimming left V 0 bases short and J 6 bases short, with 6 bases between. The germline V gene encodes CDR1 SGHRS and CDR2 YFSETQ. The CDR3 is CASSLAGKTQYF. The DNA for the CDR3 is TGCGCCAGCAGCTTGGCAGGCAAGACCCAGTACTTC. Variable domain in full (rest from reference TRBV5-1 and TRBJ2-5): KAGVTQTPRYLIKTRGQQVTLSCSPISGHRSVSWYQQTPGQGLQFLFEYFSETQRNKGNFPGRFSGRQFSNSRSEMNVSTLELGDSALYLCASSLAGKTQYFGPGTRLLVL.

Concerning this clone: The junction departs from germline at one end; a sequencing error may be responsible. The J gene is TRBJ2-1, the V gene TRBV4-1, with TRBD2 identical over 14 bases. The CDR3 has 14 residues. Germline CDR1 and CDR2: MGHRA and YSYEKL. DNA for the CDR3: TGCGCCAGCAGCCCAGGACTAGCGGGAGGAGATAGGGTCTTC. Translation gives CASSPGLAGGDRVF.

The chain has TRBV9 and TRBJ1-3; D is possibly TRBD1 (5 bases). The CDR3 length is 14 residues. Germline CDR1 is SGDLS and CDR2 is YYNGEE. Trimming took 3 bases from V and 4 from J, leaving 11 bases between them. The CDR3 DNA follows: TGTGCCAGCAGCGCTCCCTCAGGGGGAAACACCATATATTTT. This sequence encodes CASSAPSGGNTIYF. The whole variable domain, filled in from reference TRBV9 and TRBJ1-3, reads DSGVTQTPKHLITATGQRVTLRCSPRSGDLSVYWYQQSLDQGLQFLIQYYNGEERAKGNILERFSAQQFPDLHSELNLSSLELGDSALYFCASSAPSGGNTIYFGEGSWLTVV.

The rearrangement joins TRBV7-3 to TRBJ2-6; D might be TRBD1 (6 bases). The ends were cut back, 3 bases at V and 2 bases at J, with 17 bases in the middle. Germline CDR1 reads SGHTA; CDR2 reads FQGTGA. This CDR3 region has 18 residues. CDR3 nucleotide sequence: TGTGCCAGCAGCTTTTCCGGGACATCGAGGCCTGGGGCCAACGTCCTGACTTTC. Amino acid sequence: CASSFSGTSRPGANVLTF.

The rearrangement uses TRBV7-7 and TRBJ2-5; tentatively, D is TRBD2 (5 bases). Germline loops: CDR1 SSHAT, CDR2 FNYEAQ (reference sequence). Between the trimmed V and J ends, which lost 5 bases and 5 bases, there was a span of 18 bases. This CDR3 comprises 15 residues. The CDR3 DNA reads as TGTGCCAGCAGCCCCCTGGCCGGGAACGGGGAGACCCAGTACTTC. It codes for CASSPLAGNGETQYF.

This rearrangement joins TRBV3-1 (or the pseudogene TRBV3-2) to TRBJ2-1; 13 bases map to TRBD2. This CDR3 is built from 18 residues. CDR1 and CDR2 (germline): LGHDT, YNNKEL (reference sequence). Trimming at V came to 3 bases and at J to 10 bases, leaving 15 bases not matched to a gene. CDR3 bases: TGTGCCAGCAGCCAGATACCGACACTAGCGGGGGGGCGGGAGGAGCAGTTCTTC. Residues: CASSQIPTLAGGREEQFF.

CDR3 residues: CASTSGLPGETQYF. The CDR3 DNA sequence: TGTGCCAGCACCTCGGGACTACCCGGGGAGACCCAGTACTTC. The V and J genes are TRBV27 and TRBJ2-5; TRBD2 matches 7 bases. J lost 5 bases, V lost 7 bases, and 10 bases had no gene match. Germline V lookup: CDR1 MNHEY, CDR2 SMNVEV (reference sequence). This CDR3 is built from 14 residues.

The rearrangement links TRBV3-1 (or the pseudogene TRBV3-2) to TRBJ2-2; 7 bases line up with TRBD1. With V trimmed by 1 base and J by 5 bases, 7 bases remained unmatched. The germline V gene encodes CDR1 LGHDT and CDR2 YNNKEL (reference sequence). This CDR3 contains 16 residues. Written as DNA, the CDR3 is TGTGCCAGCAGCCAAGGCTGGGGACAGAGTACCGGGGAGCTGTTTTTT. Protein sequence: CASSQGWGQSTGELFF.

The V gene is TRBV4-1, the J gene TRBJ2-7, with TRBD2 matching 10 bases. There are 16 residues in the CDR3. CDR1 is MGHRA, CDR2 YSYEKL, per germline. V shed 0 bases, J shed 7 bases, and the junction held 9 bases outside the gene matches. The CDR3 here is CASSQDRVLAGAEQYF. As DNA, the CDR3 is TGCGCCAGCAGCCAAGATCGTGTGCTAGCGGGAGCTGAGCAGTACTTC.

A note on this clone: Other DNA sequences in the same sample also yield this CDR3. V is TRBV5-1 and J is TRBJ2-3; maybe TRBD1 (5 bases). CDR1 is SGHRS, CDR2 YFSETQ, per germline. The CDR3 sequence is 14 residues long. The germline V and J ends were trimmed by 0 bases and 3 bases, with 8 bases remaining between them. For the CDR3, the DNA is TGCGCCAGCAGCTTGGGACAGAGGACAGATACGCAGTATTTT. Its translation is CASSLGQRTDTQYF. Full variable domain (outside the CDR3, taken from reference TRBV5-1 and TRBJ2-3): KAGVTQTPRYLIKTRGQQVTLSCSPISGHRSVSWYQQTPGQGLQFLFEYFSETQRNKGNFPGRFSGRQFSNSRSEMNVSTLELGDSALYLCASSLGQRTDTQYFGPGTRLTVL.

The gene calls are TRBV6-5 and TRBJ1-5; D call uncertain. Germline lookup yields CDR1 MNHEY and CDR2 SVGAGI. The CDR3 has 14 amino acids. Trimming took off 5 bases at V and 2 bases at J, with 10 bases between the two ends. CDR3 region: CASSLNGGNQPQHF. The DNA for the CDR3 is TGTGCCAGCAGTCTAAACGGGGGCAATCAGCCCCAGCATTTT.

Written as DNA, the CDR3 is TGTGCCAGCAGCGTCGCTTTGGGACTAGCGGGAACAGATACGCAGTATTTT. Residues: CASSVALGLAGTDTQYF. The genes are TRBV9 and TRBJ2-3; 13 nucleotides agree with TRBD2. The V gene's germline CDR1 is SGDLS and CDR2 YYNGEE. There are 17 residues in the CDR3. The V gene end was trimmed by 2 bases and the J gene end by 3 bases; junction bases not matched to a gene: 6.

This CDR3 reads CASSPQGARANVLTF. The CDR3 region has the DNA TGTGCCAGCAGCCCACAGGGGGCAAGGGCCAACGTCCTGACTTTC. The chain employs TRBV27 and TRBJ2-6; 9 nucleotides align to TRBD1. V lost 6 bases to trimming and J lost 5 bases; unmatched junction nucleotides: 5. The CDR3 extends over 15 amino acids. Looked up from germline, CDR1 is MNHEY and CDR2 is SMNVEV (reference sequence).

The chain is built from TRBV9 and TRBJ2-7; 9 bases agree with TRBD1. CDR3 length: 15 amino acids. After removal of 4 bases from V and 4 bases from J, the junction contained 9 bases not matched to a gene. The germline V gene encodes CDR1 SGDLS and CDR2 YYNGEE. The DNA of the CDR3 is TGTGCCAGCAGCCGGGACCCGGGACAGGGATACGAGCAGTACTTC. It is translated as CASSRDPGQGYEQYF.

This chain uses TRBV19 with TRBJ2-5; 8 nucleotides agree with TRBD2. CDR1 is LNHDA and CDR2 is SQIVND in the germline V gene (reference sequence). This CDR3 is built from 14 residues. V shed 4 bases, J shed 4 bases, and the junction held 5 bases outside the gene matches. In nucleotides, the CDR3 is TGTGCCAGTAGTAGGCGGGCGGGAGGAGAGACCCAGTACTTC. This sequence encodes CASSRRAGGETQYF.